The 10 T cell receptor beta chains below all came from one sample that was sequenced in a study of OX40 agonist ivuxolimab in advanced cancers. Some clones are missing from TCRdb's copy, which holds only in-frame ones; the method was immunoSEQ multiplex PCR. Among around 79,000 clones listed, roughly 90% were seen once. Sequencing used CD4+ or CD8+ T cells sorted from blood, obtained in a trial of the OX40 agonist ivuxolimab. These receptors were obtained from an adult with an advanced solid tumor such as melanoma, head and neck, liver or kidney cancer.

V gene TRBV19 combines with J gene TRBJ2-5, with D possibly matching TRBD1 (5 bases). V was trimmed by 4 bases and J by 7 bases, leaving 13 bases between them. This CDR3 is built from 13 residues. CDR1 is LNHDA and CDR2 is SQIVND in the germline V gene (reference sequence). This CDR3 is CASSTTWGGTQYF. The CDR3 DNA reads as TGTGCCAGTAGTACCACGTGGGGCGGGACCCAGTACTTC.

This rearrangement joins TRBV6-5 to TRBJ2-1, with a tentative D call TRBD2 (6 bases). V lost 6 bases and J 6 bases, leaving 18 bases between the germline ends. The germline V gene encodes CDR1 MNHEY and CDR2 SVGAGI. The CDR3 is 15 amino acids. CDR3 amino acids: CASRIDSAGGNEQFF. In DNA form, the CDR3 reads TGTGCCAGCAGAATAGACTCCGCCGGGGGCAATGAGCAGTTCTTC.

This clone was seen once. This same CDR3 is encoded by further DNA sequences in the sample. This chain links TRBV4-1 with TRBJ2-2, with no clear D. V was cut by 0 bases and J by 4 bases, with 12 bases left in between. The CDR3 is 16 residues long. The germline gives CDR1 MGHRA, CDR2 YSYEKL. The CDR3 coding sequence is TGCGCCAGCAGCCAAGATTCCGGTGGAATCACCGGGGAGCTGTTTTTT. It is translated as CASSQDSGGITGELFF.

This chain links TRBV7-9 with TRBJ1-4; D call uncertain. CDR1 SEHNR and CDR2 FQNEAQ come from the germline V gene (reference sequence). V lost 5 bases, J lost 7 bases, and 11 bases lay in between. This CDR3 contains 13 residues. Written as DNA, the CDR3 is TGTGCCAGCAGCCGATCCGCAGTTGAAAAACTGTTTTTT. Its translation: CASSRSAVEKLFF. Combining the CDR3 with reference TRBV7-9 and TRBJ1-4 gives the whole variable domain DTGVSQNPRHKITKRGQNVTFRCDPISEHNRLYWYRQTLGQGPEFLTYFQNEAQLEKSRLLSDRFSAERPKGSFSTLEIQRTEQGDSAMYLCASSRSAVEKLFFGSGTQLSVL.

The genes are TRBV30 and TRBJ2-1; the match to TRBD2 covers 11 bases. Germline V gene sequence: CDR1 GTSNPN, CDR2 SVGIG (reference sequence). The CDR3 has 13 amino acids. V lost 4 bases to trimming and J lost 6 bases; unmatched junction nucleotides: 2. This chain's CDR3 is CAWKTSGVNEQFF. The CDR3 bases are TGTGCCTGGAAGACTAGCGGGGTCAATGAGCAGTTCTTC.

The rearrangement links TRBV2 to TRBJ1-4; D is possibly TRBD1 (6 bases). Trimming removed 7 bases at V and 3 bases at J, with 12 bases between. The CDR3 consists of 14 residues. The V gene's germline CDR1 is SNHLY and CDR2 FYNNEI. CDR3 DNA: TGTGCCAGCATATACGGGGGCCCTAATGAAAAACTGTTTTTT. It yields the protein CASIYGGPNEKLFF.

The V call is TRBV11-3, the J call TRBJ2-1; D not resolved. The germline gives CDR1 SGHNT, CDR2 YENEEA. There are 13 residues in the CDR3. V lost 4 bases, J lost 0 bases, and 4 bases lay in between. The chain's CDR3 is CASSSPSYNEQFF. The CDR3 DNA reads as TGTGCCAGCAGCTCCCCCTCCTACAATGAGCAGTTCTTC.

The CDR3 loop reads CAWNTQGLRYRDYGYTF. The CDR3 region has the DNA TGTGCCTGGAATACCCAGGGGCTAAGGTACAGGGACTATGGCTACACCTTC. This chain connects TRBV30 to TRBJ1-2; a possible D gene is TRBD1 (6 bases). Germline V CDR1 and CDR2: GTSNPN, SVGIG (reference sequence). CDR3 length: 17 residues. The V end was cut by 4 bases, the J end by 3 bases, with 24 bases between.

The chain recombines TRBV27 with TRBJ2-7, with D possibly matching TRBD1 (6 bases). Trimming removed 3 bases at V and 6 bases at J, with 15 bases between. The CDR3 runs 14 residues. The germline V gene has CDR1 MNHEY and CDR2 SMNVEV (reference sequence). CDR3 DNA sequence: TGTGCCAGCAGTTTTGGATCACGAGGGGGCGAGCAGTACTTC. Its protein is CASSFGSRGGEQYF.

The chain joins TRBV6-6 to TRBJ2-5, with D perhaps given as TRBD1 or TRBD2 (5 bases each). Trimming stripped 2 bases from V and 3 bases from J, with 13 bases between. CDR3 length: 15 amino acids. Germline V gene sequence: CDR1 MNHNY, CDR2 SVGAGI (reference sequence). Written as DNA, the CDR3 is TGTGCCAGCAGTTACCCGCGTTGGGGGAAAGAGACCCAGTACTTC. This translates into CASSYPRWGKETQYF.